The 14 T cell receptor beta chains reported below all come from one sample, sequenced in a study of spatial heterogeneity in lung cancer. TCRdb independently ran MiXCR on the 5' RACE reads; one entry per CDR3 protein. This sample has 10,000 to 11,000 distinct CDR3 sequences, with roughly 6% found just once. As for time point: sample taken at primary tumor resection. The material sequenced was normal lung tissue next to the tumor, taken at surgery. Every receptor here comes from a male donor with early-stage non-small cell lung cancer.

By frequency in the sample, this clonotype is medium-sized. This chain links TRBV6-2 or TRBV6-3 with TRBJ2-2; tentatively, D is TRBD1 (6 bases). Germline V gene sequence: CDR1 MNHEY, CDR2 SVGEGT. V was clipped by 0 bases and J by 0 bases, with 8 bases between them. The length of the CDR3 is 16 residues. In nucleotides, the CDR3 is TGTGCCAGCAGTTACTCCGGGACAACGAACACCGGGGAGCTGTTTTTT. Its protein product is CASSYSGTTNTGELFF.

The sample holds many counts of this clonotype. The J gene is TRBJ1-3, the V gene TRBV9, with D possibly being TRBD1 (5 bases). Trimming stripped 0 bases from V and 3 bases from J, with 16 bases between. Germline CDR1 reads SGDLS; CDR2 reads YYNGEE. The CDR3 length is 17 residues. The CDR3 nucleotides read TGTGCCAGCAGCGTAGGCCCCCCCGGGGCAAGTGGAAACACCATATATTTT. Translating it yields CASSVGPPGASGNTIYF.

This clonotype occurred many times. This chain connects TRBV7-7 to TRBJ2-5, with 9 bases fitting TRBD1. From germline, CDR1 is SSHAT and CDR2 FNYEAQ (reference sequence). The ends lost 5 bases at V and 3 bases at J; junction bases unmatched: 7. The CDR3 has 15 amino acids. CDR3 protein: CASSLLRDREETQYF. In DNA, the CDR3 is TGTGCCAGCAGCCTACTCCGGGACAGGGAAGAGACCCAGTACTTC.

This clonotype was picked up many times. In nucleotides, the CDR3 is TGTGCCAGCAGCACCCGACTAGCGCTCCCCTACGAGCAGTACTTC. It codes for CASSTRLALPYEQYF. The chain combines TRBV11-1 with TRBJ2-7; TRBD2 agrees at 8 bases. The V segment lost 5 bases and the J segment 2 bases; nucleotides outside the gene matches: 8. Germline-derived CDR1 and CDR2 are SGHAT and FQDESV (reference sequence). There are 15 residues in the CDR3.

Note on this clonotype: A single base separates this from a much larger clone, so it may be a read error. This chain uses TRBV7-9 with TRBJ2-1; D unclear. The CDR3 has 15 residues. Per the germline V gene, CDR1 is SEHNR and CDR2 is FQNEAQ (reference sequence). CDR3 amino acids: CASSSSGAPYTEQFF. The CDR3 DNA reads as TGTGCCAGCAGCTCTAGTGGAGCGCCGTACACTGAGCAGTTCTTC.

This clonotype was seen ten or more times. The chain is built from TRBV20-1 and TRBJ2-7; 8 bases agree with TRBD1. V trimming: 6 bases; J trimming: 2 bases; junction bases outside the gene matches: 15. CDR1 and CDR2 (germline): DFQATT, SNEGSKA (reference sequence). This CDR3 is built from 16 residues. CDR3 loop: CSATRTGSSSAYEQYF. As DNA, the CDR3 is TGCAGTGCGACCAGGACAGGGTCGTCGAGTGCCTACGAGCAGTACTTC.

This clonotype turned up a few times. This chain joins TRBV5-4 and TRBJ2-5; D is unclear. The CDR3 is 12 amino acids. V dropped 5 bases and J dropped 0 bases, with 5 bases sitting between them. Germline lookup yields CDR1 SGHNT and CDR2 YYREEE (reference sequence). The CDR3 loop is CASSVNQETQYF. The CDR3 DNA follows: TGTGCCAGCAGTGTCAACCAAGAGACCCAGTACTTC.

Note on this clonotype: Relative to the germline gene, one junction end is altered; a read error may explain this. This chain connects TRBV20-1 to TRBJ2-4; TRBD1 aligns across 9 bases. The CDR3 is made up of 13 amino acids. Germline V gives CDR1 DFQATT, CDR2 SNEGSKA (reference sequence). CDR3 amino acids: CSADTGQGESITF. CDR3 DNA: TGCAGTGCGGACACGGGACAGGGCGAGAGCATAACCTTC.

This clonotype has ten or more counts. The CDR3 DNA sequence: TGTGCCAGCAGCCCGGGACATTTTGCAACTAATGAAAAACTGTTTTTT. Amino acid sequence: CASSPGHFATNEKLFF. This chain joins TRBV7-2 and TRBJ1-4; TRBD1 is a possible D gene (6 bases). CDR3 length: 16 amino acids. V was cut by 5 bases and J by 0 bases, with 13 bases left in between. Germline V gene sequence: CDR1 SGHTA, CDR2 FQGNSA.

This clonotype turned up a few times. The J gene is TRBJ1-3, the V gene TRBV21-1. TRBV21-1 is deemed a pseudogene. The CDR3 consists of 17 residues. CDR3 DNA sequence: TGTGCCAGCAGCAAAGTAGGCAGGCCGTTCTCTGGAAACACCATATATTTT. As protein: CASSKVGRPFSGNTIYF.

In DNA form, the CDR3 reads TGTGCCAGCAGCCAATTGTCCGGGAATTATCCTCCCGACGAGCAGTACTTC. Amino acid sequence: CASSQLSGNYPPDEQYF. The V and J genes are TRBV3-1 and TRBJ2-7, with D maybe TRBD2 (5 bases). V shed 2 bases and J shed 5 bases, with 22 bases lying between them. The CDR3 sequence is 17 residues long. Germline V CDR1 and CDR2: LGHDT, YNNKEL (reference sequence).

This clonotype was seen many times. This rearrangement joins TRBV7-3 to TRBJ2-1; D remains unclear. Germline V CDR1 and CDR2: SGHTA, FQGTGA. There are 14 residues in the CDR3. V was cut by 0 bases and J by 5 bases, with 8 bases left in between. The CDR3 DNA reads TGTGCCAGCAGCTTAACTTACACCGACAATGAGCAGTTCTTC. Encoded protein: CASSLTYTDNEQFF.

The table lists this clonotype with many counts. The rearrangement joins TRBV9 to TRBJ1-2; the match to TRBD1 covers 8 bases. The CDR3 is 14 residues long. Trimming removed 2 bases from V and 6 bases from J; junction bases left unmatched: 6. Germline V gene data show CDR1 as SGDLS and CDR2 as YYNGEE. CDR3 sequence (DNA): TGTGCCAGCAGCGTTGGTCAGGGGGCCGATGGCTACACCTTC. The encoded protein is CASSVGQGADGYTF. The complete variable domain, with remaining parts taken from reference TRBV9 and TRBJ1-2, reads DSGVTQTPKHLITATGQRVTLRCSPRSGDLSVYWYQQSLDQGLQFLIQYYNGEERAKGNILERFSAQQFPDLHSELNLSSLELGDSALYFCASSVGQGADGYTFGSGTRLTVV.

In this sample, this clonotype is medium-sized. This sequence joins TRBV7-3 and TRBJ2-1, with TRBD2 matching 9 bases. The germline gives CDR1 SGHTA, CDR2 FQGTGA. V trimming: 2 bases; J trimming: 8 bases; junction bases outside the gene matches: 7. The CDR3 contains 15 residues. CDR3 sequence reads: CASSLGLAGSYEQFF. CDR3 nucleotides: TGTGCCAGCAGCTTAGGGCTAGCGGGATCCTATGAGCAGTTCTTC.